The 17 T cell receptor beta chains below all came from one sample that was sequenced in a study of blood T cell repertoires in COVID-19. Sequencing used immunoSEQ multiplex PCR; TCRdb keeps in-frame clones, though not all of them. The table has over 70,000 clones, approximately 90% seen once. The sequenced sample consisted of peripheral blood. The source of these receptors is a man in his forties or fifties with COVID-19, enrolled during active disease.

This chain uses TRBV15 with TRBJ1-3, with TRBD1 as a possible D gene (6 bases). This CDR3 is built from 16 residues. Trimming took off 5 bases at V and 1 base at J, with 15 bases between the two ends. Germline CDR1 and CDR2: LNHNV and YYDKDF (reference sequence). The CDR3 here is CATSPRQDLSGNTIYF. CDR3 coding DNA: TGTGCCACCAGCCCTCGACAGGATCTATCTGGAAACACCATATATTTT.

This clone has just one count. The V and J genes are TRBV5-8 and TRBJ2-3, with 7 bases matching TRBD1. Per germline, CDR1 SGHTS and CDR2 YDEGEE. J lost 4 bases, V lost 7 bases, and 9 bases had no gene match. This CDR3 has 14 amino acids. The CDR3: CASYSDRVADTQYF. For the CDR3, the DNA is TGTGCCAGCTATTCCGACAGGGTGGCAGATACGCAGTATTTT.

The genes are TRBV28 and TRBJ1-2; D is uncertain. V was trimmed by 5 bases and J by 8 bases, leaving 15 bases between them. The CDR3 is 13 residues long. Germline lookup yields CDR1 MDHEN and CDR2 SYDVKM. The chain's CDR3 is CASSPGPRWGYTF. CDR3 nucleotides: TGTGCCAGCAGTCCTGGGCCTCGATGGGGCTACACCTTC.

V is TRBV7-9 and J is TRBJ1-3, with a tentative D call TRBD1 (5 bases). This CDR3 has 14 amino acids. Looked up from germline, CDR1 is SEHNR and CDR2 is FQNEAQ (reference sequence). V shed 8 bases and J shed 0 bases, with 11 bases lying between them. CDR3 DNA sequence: TGTGCCAGCCGTCAGGGCGGCTCTGGAAACACCATATATTTT. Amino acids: CASRQGGSGNTIYF.

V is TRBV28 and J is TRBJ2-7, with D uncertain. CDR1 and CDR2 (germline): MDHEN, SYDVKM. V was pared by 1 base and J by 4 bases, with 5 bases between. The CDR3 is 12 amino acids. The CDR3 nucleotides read TGTGCCAGCAGTTTATCCGGGTACGAGCAGTACGTC. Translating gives CASSLSGYEQYV.

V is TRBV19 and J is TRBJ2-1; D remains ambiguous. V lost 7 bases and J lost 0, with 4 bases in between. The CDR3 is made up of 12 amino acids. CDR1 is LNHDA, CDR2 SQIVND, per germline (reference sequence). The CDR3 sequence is CASINSYNEQFF. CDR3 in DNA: TGTGCCAGTATCAACTCCTACAATGAGCAGTTCTTC.

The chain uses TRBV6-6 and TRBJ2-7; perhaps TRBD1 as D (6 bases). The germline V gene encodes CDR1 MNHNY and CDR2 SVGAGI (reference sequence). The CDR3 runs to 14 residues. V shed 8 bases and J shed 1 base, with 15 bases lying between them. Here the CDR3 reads CASEGQLNSYEQYF. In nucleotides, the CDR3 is TGTGCCAGCGAAGGACAGCTTAATTCCTACGAGCAGTACTTC.

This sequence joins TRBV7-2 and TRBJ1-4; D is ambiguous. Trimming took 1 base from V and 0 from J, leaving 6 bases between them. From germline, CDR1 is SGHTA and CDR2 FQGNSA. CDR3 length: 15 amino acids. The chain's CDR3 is CASSLGVATNEKLFF. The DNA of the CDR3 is TGTGCCAGCAGCTTAGGAGTTGCAACTAATGAAAAACTGTTTTTT.

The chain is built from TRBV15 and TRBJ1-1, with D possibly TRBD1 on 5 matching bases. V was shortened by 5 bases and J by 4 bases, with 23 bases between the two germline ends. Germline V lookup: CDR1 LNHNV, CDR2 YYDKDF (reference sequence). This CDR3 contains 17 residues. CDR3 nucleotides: TGTGCCACCAGCCAGGGTGAACAGCTGGGTATCGGCACTGAAGCTTTCTTT. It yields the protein CATSQGEQLGIGTEAFF.

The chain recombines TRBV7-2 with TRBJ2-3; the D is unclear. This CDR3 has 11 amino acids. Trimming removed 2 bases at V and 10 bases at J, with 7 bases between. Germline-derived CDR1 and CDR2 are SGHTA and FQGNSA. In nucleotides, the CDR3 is TGTGCCAGCAGCTTAAGCCCTGCGCAGTATTTT. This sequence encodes CASSLSPAQYF.

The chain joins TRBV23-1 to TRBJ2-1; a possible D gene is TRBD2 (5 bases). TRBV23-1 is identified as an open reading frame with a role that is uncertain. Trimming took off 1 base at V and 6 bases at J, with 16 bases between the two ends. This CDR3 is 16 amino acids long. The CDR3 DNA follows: TGCGCCAGCAGTCAATTCGGGTACGAAGAGGGCAATGAGCAGTTCTTC. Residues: CASSQFGYEEGNEQFF.

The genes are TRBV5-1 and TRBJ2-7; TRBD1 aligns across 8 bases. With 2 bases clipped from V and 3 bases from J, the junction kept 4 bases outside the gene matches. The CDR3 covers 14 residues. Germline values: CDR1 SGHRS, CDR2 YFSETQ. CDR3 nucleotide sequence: TGCGCCAGCAGCTTAGGACAGGGATACTACGAGCAGTACTTC. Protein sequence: CASSLGQGYYEQYF.

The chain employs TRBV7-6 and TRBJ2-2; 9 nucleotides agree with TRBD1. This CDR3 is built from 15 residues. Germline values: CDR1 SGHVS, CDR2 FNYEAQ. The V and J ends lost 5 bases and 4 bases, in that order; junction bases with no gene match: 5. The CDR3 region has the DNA TGTGCCAGCAGCCGGGGACAGGGTGGCACCGGGGAGCTGTTTTTT. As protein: CASSRGQGGTGELFF.

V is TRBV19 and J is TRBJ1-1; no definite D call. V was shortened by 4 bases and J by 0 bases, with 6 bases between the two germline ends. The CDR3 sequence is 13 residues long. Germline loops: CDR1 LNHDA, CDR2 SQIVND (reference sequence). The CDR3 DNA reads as TGTGCCAGTAGTAGGGCTGTGAACACTGAAGCTTTCTTT. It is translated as CASSRAVNTEAFF. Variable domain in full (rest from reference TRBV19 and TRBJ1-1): DGGITQSPKYLFRKEGQNVTLSCEQNLNHDAMYWYRQDPGQGLRLIYYSQIVNDFQKGDIAEGYSVSREKKESFPLTVTSAQKNPTAFYLCASSRAVNTEAFFGQGTRLTVV.

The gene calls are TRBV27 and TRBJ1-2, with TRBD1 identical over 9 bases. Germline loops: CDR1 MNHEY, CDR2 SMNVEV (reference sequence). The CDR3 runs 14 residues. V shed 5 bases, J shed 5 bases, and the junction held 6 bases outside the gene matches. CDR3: CASSPGTGLYGYTF. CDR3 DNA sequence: TGTGCCAGCAGTCCTGGGACAGGGCTTTATGGCTACACCTTC.

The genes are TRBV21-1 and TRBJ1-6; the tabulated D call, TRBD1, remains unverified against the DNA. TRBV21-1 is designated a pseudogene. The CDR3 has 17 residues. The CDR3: CAVALRDRELGNSPLHF. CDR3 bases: TGTGCCGTTGCCCTCCGGGACAGGGAATTGGGGAATTCACCCCTCCACTTT.

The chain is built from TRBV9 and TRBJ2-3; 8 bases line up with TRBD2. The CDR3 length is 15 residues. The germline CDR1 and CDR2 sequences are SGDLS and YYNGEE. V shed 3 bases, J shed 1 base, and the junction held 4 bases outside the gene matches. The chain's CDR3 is CASSATTSGTDTQYF. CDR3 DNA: TGTGCCAGCAGCGCGACGACTAGCGGCACAGATACGCAGTATTTT.